The clone carrying this TCR beta chain was picked up many times. Its antigen remains unidentified. As originally analysed: The study built a papillary thyroid cancer distant-metastasis classifier from CDR3 differences across clinicopathological groups. TCRdb recomputed clones from the PCR reads via MiXCR. These V and J calls are TCRdb output, not the study's own analysis. The table includes under 95,000 clones, around 7.8% detected once. This record belongs to a study of metastatic and nonmetastatic thyroid tumors. On the study more broadly: The study looked at repertoires side by side in blood and in tumor or nodule tissue from malignant and benign thyroid patients. Study observations and caveats: It was reported that TCR beta diversity was significantly higher in malignant thyroid tumors than benign nodules, in blood and tumor.

No patient received treatment before thyroid surgery. This CDR3 is 14 amino acids long. Germline V gives CDR1 DFQATT, CDR2 SNEGSKA (reference sequence). The V and J ends lost 3 bases and 6 bases respectively, with 17 bases between them. Sequencing was done on a sample of blood. The sequence came from a female donor with papillary thyroid cancer or a benign thyroid nodule (not recorded which). Some clones in this sample may be carry-over from other donors' samples. The J gene is TRBJ1-1, the V gene TRBV20-1; no reliable D call. The CDR3 coding sequence is TGCAGTGCTAGGGCCATCTCTGACCTACCTGAAGCTTTCTTT. It specifies CSARAISDLPEAFF.